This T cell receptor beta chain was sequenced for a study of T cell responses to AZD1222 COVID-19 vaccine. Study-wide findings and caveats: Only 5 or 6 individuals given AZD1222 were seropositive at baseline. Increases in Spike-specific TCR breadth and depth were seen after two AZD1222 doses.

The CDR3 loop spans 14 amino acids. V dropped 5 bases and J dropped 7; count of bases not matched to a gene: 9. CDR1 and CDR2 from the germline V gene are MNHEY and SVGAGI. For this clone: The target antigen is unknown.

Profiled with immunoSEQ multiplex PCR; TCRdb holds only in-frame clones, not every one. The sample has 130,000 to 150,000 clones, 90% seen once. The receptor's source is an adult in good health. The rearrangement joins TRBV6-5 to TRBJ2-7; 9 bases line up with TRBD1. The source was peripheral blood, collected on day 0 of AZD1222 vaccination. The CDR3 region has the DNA TGTGCCAGCAGTACCCGGGACAGGGAGGGGGAGCAGTACTTC. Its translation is CASSTRDREGEQYF.